The next 7 T cell receptor beta chains were all read from a single sample in a study of T cells in Graves' hyperthyroidism and ophthalmopathy. Amplified TCR beta CDR3 regions came from RNA transcripts. The TCR CDR3 was amplified in a first-round RT-PCR using the HTBI primer set. Each CDR3 protein gets one entry after TCRdb re-called the multiplex PCR reads with MiXCR. Of approximately 610,000 distinct CDR3 sequences in the sample, over 12% were seen once. Sequencing was done on a sample of blood. Receptors originate from a woman in her thirties or forties with Graves' ophthalmopathy.

In this sample, this clonotype turned up a few times. This chain connects TRBV20-1 to TRBJ2-5; 11 bases are a match to TRBD2. Per the germline V gene, CDR1 is DFQATT and CDR2 is SNEGSKA (reference sequence). J was trimmed by 5 bases and V by 6 bases; bases with no gene match: 8. This CDR3 comprises 14 residues. In DNA form, the CDR3 reads TGCAGTGCCCCGACTAGCGGGGTGCCGGAGACCCAGTACTTC. The encoded protein is CSAPTSGVPETQYF.

This clonotype was observed many times. The chain recombines TRBV12-3 or TRBV12-4 with TRBJ2-5, with D perhaps matching TRBD1 or TRBD2 (5 bases each). The CDR3 totals 14 residues. Between the trimmed V and J ends, which lost 6 bases and 2 bases, there was a span of 13 bases. The CDR3 sequence is CASSLQGGQETQYF. The CDR3 region has the DNA TGTGCCAGCAGCCTTCAGGGCGGGCAAGAGACCCAGTACTTC.

In this sample, this clonotype turned up many times. The genes are TRBV4-2 and TRBJ2-5; D is uncertain. Per germline, CDR1 LGHNA and CDR2 YNFKEQ. V was pared by 0 bases and J by 3 bases, with 11 bases between. CDR3 length: 15 residues. The CDR3 loop is CASSQEVASEETQYF. Written as DNA, the CDR3 is TGTGCCAGCAGCCAAGAGGTAGCCAGCGAAGAGACCCAGTACTTC.

This clonotype was picked up many times. This chain joins TRBV15 and TRBJ2-2; D is ambiguous. CDR3 length: 13 residues. The germline V and J ends were trimmed by 5 bases and 4 bases, with 8 bases remaining between them. The germline gives CDR1 LNHNV, CDR2 YYDKDF (reference sequence). The CDR3 spells CATSPTFTGELFF. DNA of the CDR3: TGTGCCACCAGCCCGACATTCACCGGGGAGCTGTTTTTT.

This clonotype was recorded at least ten times. The gene calls are TRBV6-5 and TRBJ2-2; TRBD1 might be the D (6 bases). V lost 6 bases and J lost 4, with 18 bases in between. Germline loops: CDR1 MNHEY, CDR2 SVGAGI. The CDR3 totals 16 residues. The CDR3 DNA sequence: TGTGCCAGCAGCCCCAAAGCGTACAGGGCCACCGGGGAGCTGTTTTTT. Its translation: CASSPKAYRATGELFF.

The V gene is TRBV5-1, the J gene TRBJ1-2; 10 nucleotides line up with TRBD1. The length of the CDR3 is 16 residues. J gave up 4 bases and V 5 bases, and 11 bases lay outside the gene matches. CDR1 is SGHRS, CDR2 YFSETQ, per germline. The CDR3 DNA is TGCGCCAGCAGTACCCCGGGACAGGGGAAAGGCTATGGCTACACCTTC. This encodes CASSTPGQGKGYGYTF.

This clonotype was seen ten or more times. The chain is built from TRBV6-2 or TRBV6-3 and TRBJ2-7; 13 bases are shared with TRBD2. After removal of 9 bases from V and 1 base from J, the junction contained 6 bases not matched to a gene. Germline CDR1 and CDR2: MNHEY and SVGEGT. The CDR3 is 15 residues long. This CDR3 reads CASRTGLAGSYEQYF. As DNA, the CDR3 is TGTGCCAGTAGAACGGGACTAGCGGGATCCTACGAGCAGTACTTC.